This T cell receptor beta chain was sequenced for a study of identical twins' blood T cells. Per germline, CDR1 SGHNT and CDR2 YYREEE (reference sequence). V shed 5 bases and J shed 5 bases, with 13 bases lying between them. The CDR3 contains 14 residues. Reared together, all three twin pairs probably met the same infectious agents and vaccines. Study conclusions and caveats: Twin similarity might stem from environmental factors, not only genetics. Top TCRbeta clonotypes were shared more with twin than unrelated donors.

As concerns this clonotype: Its antigen is not known.

Both ends of each TCR cDNA library bore sample-specific barcodes. TCRdb analysed the 5' RACE reads with MiXCR anew, one entry per CDR3 protein. Among 350,000 to 400,000 distinct CDR3 sequences listed, 28% were seen once. The sample taken for sequencing was PBMCs. This TCR derives from a woman aged 18 to 49 in good health. The chain employs TRBV5-4 and TRBJ2-2; D is unresolved. CDR3 sequence: CASRRWVGTGELFF. For the CDR3, the DNA is TGTGCCAGCAGACGGTGGGTAGGAACCGGGGAGCTGTTTTTT.